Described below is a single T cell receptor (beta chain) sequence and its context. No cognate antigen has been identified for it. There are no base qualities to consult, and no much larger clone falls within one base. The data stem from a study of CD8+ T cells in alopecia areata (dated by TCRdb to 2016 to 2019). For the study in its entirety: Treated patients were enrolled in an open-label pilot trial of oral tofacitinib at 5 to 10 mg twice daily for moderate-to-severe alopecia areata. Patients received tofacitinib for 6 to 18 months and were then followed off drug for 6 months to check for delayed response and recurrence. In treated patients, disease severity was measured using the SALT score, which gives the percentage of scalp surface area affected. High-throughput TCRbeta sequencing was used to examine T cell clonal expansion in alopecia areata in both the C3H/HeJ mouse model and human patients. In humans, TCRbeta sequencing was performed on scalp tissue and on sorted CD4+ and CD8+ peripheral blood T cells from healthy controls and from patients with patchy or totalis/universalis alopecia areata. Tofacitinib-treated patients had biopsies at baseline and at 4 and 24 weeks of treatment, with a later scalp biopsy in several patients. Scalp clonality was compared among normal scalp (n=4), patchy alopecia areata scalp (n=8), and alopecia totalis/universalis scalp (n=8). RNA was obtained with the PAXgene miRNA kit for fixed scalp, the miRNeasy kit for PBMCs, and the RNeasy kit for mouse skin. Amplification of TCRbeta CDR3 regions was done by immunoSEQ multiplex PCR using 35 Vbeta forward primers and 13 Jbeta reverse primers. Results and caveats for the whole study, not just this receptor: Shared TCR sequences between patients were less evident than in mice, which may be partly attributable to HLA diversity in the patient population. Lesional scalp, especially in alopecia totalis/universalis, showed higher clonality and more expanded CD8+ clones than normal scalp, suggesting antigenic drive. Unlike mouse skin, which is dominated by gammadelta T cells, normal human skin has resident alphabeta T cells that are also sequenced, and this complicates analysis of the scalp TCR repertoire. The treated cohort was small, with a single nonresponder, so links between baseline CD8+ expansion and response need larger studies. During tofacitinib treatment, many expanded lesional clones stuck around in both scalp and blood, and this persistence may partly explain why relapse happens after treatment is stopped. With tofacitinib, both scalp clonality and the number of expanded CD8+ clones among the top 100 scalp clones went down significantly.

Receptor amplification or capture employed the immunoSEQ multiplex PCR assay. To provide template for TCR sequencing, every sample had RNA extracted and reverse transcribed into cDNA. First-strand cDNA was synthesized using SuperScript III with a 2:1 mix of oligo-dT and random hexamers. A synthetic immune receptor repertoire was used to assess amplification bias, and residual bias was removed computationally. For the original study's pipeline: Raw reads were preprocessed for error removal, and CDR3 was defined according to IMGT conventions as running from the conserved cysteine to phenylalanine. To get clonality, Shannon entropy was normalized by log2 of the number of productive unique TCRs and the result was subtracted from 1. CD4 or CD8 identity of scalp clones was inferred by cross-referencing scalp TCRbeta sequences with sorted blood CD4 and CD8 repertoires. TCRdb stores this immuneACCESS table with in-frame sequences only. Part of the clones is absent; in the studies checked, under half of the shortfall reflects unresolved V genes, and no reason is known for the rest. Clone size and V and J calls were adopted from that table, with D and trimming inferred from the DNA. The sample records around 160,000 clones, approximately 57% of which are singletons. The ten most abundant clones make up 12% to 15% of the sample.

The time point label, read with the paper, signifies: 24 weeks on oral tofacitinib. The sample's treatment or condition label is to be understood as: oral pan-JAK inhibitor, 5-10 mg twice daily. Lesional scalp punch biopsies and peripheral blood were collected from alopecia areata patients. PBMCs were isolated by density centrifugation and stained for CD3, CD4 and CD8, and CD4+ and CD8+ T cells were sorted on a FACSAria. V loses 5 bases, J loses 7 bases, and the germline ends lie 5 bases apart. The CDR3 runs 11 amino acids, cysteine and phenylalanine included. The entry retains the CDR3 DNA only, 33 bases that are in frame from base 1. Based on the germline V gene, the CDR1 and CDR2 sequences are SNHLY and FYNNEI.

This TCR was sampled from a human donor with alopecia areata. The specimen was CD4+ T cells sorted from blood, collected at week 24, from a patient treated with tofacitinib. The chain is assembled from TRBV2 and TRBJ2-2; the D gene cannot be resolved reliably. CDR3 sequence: CASSYSGELFF. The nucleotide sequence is TGTGCCAGCAGTTACAGCGGGGAGCTGTTTTTT. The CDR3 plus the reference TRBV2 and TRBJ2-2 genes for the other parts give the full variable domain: EPEVTQTPSHQVTQMGQEVILRCVPISNHLYFYWYRQILGQKVEFLVSFYNNEISEKSEIFDDQFSVERPDGSNFTLKIRSTKLEDSAMYFCASSYSGELFFGEGSRLTVL.